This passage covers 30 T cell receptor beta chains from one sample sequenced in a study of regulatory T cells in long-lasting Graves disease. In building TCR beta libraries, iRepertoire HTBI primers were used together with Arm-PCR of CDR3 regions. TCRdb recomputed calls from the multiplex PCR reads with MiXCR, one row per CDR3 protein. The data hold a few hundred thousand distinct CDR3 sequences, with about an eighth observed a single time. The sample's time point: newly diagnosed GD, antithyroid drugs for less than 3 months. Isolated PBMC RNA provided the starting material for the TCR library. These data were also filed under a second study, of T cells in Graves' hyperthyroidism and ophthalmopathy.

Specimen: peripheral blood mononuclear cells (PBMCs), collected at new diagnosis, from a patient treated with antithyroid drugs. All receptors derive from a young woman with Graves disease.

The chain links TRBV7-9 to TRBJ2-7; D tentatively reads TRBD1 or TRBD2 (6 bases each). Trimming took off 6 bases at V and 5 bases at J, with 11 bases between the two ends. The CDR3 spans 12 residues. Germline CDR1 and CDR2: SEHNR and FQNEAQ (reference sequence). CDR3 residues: CASRGGRHEQYF. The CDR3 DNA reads TGTGCCAGCAGGGGGGGCCGGCACGAGCAGTACTTC.

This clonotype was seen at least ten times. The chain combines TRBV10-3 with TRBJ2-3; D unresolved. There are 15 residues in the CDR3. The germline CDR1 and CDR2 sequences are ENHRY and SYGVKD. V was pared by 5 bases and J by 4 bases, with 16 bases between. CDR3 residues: CAISIETARPDTQYF. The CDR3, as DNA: TGTGCCATCAGTATAGAGACCGCTCGTCCAGATACGCAGTATTTT.

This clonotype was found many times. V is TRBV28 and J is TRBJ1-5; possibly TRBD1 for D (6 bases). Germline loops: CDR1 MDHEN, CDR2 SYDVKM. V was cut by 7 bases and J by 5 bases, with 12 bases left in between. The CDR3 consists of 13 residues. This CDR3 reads CASITTGYQPQHF. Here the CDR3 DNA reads TGTGCCAGCATTACTACAGGGTATCAGCCCCAGCATTTT.

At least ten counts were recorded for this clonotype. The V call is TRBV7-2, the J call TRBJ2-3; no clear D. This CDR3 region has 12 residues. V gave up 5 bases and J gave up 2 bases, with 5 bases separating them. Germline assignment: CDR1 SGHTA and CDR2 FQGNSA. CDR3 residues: CASSRYTDTQYF. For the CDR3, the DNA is TGTGCCAGCAGCAGATACACAGATACGCAGTATTTT.

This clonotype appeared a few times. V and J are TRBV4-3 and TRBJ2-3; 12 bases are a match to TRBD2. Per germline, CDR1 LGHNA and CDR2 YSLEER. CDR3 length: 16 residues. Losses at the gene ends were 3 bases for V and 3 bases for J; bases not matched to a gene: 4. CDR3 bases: TGCGCCAGCAGCCAGCTCACTAGCGGGGGGACAGATACGCAGTATTTT. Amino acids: CASSQLTSGGTDTQYF.

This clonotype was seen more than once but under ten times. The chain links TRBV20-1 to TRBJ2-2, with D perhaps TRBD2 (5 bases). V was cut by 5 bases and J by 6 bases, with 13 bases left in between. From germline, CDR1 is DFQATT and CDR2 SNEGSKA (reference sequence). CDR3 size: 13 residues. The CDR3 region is CSADRTAAGELFF. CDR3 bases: TGCAGTGCTGACCGTACAGCGGCCGGGGAGCTGTTTTTT.

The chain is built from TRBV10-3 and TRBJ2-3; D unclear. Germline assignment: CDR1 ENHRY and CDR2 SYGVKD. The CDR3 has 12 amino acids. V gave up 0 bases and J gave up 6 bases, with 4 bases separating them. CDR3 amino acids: CAISESKDTQYF. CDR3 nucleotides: TGTGCCATCAGTGAGTCTAAGGATACGCAGTATTTT.

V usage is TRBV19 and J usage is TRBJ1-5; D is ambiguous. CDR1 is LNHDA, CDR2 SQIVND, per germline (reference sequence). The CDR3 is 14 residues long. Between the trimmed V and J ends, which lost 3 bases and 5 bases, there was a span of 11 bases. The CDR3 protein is CASSIAVSDQPQHF. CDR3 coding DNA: TGTGCCAGTAGTATTGCGGTTTCCGATCAGCCCCAGCATTTT.

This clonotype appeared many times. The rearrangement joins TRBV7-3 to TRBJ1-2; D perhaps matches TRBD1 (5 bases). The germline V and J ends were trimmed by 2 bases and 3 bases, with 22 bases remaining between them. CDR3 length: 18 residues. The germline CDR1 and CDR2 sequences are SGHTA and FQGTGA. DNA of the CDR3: TGTGCCAGCAGCTTATATCCCCCCGGGCAGGGTCTCCACTATGGCTACACCTTC. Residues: CASSLYPPGQGLHYGYTF.

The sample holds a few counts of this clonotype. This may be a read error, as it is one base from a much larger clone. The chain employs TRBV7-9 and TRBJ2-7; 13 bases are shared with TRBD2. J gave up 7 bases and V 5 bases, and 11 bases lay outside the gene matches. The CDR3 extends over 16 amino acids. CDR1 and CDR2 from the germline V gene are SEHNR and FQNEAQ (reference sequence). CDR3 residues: CASSHPLAGGPNEQYF. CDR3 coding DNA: TGTGCCAGCAGCCACCCACTAGCGGGAGGGCCCAATGAGCAGTACTTC.

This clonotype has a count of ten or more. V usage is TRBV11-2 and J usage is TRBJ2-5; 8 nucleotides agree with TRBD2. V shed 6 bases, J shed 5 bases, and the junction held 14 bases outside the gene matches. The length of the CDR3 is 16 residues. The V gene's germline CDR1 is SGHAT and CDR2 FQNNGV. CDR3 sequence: CASSDGWRGAGETQYF. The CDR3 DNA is TGTGCCAGCAGTGATGGGTGGCGGGGGGCGGGGGAGACCCAGTACTTC.

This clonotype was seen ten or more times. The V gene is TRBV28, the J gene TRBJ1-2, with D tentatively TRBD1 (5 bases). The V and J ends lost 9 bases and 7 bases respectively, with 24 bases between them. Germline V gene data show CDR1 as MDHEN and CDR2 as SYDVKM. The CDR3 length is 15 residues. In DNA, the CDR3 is TGTGCCAGTTTAGCTTCGGGACCGGGCGACAGTGGCTACACCTTC. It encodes CASLASGPGDSGYTF.

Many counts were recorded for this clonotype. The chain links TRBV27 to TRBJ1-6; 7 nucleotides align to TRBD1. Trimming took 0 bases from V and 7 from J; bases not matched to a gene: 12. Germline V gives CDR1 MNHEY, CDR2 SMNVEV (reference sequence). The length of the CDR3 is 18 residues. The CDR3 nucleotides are TGTGCCAGCAGTTTATCCCCTCTACAGGGGCCCATCAATTCACCCCTCCACTTT. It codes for CASSLSPLQGPINSPLHF.

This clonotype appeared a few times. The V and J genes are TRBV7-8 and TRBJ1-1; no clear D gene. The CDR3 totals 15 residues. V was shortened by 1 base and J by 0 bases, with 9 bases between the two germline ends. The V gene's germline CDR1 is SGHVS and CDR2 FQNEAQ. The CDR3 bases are TGTGCCAGCAGCTTAGAGGTCCTAATGAACACTGAAGCTTTCTTT. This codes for CASSLEVLMNTEAFF.

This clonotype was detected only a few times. The chain's CDR3 is CASSPSRALAEGYGSYEQYF. The CDR3 nucleotides read TGTGCCAGCAGCCCCTCCCGGGCACTAGCGGAGGGGTATGGCTCCTACGAGCAGTACTTC. The chain links TRBV4-2 to TRBJ2-7, with 8 bases that match TRBD2. This CDR3 region has 20 residues. The J segment lost 0 bases and the V segment lost 4 bases, leaving 20 bases of the junction unmatched. Germline-derived CDR1 and CDR2 are LGHNA and YNFKEQ.

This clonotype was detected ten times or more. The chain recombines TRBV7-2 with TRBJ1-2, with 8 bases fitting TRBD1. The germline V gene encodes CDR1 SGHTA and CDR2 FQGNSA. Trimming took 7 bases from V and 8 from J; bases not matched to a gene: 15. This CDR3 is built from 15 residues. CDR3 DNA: TGTGCCAGCACCATGCAGGCAGGGGGCGCCGGCGGCTACACCTTC. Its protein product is CASTMQAGGAGGYTF.

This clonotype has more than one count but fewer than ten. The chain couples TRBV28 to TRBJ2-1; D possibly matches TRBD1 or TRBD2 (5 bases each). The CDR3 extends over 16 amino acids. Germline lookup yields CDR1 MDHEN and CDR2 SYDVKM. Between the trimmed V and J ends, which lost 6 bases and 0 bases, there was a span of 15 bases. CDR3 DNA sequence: TGTGCCAGCAGAGGGACGGAAAAAAGCTCCTACAATGAGCAGTTCTTC. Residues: CASRGTEKSSYNEQFF.

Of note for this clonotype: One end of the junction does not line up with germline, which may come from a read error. CDR3 sequence reads: CAGSRDGRGEQFF. As DNA, the CDR3 is TGTGCCGGCAGCCGCGACGGCCGGGGCGAGCAGTTCTTC. The J gene is TRBJ2-1, the V gene TRBV7-9; D may be TRBD1 or TRBD2 (5 bases each). The germline gives CDR1 SEHNR, CDR2 FQNEAQ (reference sequence). CDR3 length equals 13 residues.

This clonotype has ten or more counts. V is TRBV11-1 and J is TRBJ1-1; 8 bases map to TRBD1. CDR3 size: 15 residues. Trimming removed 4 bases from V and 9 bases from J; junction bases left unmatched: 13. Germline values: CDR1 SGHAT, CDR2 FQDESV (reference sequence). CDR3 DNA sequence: TGTGCCAGCAGCTACCACAATTACGGACAGGGCAAAGCTTTCTTT. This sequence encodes CASSYHNYGQGKAFF.

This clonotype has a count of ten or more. CDR3: CASRRGDTQYF. CDR3 nucleotides: TGTGCCAGCAGGCGAGGGGATACGCAGTATTTT. The chain couples TRBV6-1 to TRBJ2-3; tentative D call: TRBD2 (5 bases). The CDR3 sequence is 11 residues long. CDR1 and CDR2 (germline): MNHNS, SASEGT. Trimming left V 6 bases short and J 6 bases short, with 7 bases between.

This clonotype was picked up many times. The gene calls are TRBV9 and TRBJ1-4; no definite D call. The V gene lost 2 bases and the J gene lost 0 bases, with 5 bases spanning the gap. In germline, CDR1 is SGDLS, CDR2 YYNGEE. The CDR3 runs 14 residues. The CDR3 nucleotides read TGTGCCAGCAGCGTTACAACAACTAATGAAAAACTGTTTTTT. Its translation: CASSVTTTNEKLFF.

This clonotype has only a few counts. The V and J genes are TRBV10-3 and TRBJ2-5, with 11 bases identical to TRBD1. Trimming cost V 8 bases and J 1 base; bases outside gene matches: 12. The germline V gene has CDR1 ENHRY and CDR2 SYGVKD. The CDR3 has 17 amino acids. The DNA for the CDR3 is TGTGCCATCGGTTGGTCCGGGACAGGGGGGACCCAAGAGACCCAGTACTTC. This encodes CAIGWSGTGGTQETQYF.

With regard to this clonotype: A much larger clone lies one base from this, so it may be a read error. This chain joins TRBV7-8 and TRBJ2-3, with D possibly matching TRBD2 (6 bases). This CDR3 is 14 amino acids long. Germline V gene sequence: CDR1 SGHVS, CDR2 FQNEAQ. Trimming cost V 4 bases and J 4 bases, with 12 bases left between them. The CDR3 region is CASSSGRRPDTQYF. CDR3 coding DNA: TGTGCCAGCAGCTCCGGGAGACGGCCAGATACGCAGTATTTT.

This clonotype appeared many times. DNA for the CDR3: TGTGCCAGCAGATCTATAGGGCGTGGGCCGCCTGGAGGCTACACCTTC. The encoded protein is CASRSIGRGPPGGYTF. This rearrangement joins TRBV11-2 to TRBJ1-2; no clear D. Deletions cut 6 bases from V and 8 bases from J, with 25 bases between. CDR3 length: 16 amino acids. Germline-derived CDR1 and CDR2 are SGHAT and FQNNGV.

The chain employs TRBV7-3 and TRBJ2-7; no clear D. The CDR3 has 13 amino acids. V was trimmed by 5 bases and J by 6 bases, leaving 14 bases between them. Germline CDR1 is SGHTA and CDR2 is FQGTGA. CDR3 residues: CASSQMPSSEQYF. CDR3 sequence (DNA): TGTGCCAGCAGCCAAATGCCGAGCTCCGAGCAGTACTTC.

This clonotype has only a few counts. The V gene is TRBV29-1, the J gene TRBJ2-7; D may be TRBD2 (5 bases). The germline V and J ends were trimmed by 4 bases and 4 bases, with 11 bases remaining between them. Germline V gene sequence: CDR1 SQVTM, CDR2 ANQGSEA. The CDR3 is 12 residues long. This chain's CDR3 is CSVAPRGYEQYF. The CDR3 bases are TGCAGCGTTGCCCCCAGAGGGTACGAGCAGTACTTC.

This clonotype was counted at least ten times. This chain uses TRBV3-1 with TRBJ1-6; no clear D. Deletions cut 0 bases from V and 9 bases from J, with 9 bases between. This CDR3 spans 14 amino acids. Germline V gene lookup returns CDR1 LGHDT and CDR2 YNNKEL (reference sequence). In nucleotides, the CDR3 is TGTGCCAGCAGCCAAGAGACCGGAGGTTCACCCCTCCACTTT. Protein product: CASSQETGGSPLHF.

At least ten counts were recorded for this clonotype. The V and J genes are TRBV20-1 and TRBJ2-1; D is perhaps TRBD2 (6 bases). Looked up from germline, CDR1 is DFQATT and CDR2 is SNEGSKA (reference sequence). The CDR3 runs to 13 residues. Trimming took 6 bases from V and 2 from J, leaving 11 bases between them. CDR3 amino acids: CSASTSPYNEQFF. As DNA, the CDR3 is TGCAGTGCCTCGACTAGTCCCTACAATGAGCAGTTCTTC.

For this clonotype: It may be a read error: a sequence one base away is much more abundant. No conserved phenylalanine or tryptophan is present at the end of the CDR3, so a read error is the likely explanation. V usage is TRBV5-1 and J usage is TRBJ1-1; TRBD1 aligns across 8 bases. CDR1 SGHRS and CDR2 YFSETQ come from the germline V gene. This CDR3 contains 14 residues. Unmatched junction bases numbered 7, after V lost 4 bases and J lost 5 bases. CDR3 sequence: CASSEDRVWTEAFV. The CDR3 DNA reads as TGCGCCAGCAGCGAGGACAGGGTTTGGACTGAAGCTTTCGTT.

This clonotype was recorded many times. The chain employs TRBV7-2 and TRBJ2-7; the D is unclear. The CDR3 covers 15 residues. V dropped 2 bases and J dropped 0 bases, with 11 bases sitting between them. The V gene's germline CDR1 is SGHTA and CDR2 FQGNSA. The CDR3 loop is CASSLSASSSYEQYV. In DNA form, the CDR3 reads TGTGCCAGCAGCTTATCTGCCAGTAGCTCCTACGAGCAGTACGTC.